This T cell receptor (beta chain) was found in a study of CD8 T cells in ankylosing spondylitis. CDR1 and CDR2 (germline): SGHTA, FQGNSA. V lost 3 bases and J 4 bases, leaving 10 bases between the germline ends. This CDR3 comprises 14 residues. In this sample, this clonotype turned up many times. In TCRdb, the 5' RACE reads were re-called with MiXCR into one record per CDR3 protein. The profile covers about 130,000 distinct CDR3 sequences, with over 7% appearing a single time and 3.3% taken by the ten largest. Material: blood, either unsorted or a sorted T cell fraction (not recorded which). The source of this sequence is a male donor with ankylosing spondylitis or in good health (not recorded which). V is TRBV7-2 and J is TRBJ2-1; possibly TRBD1 for D (7 bases). The CDR3 loop is CASSLGGQYNEQFF. The CDR3 DNA sequence: TGTGCCAGCAGCTTGGGGGGACAGTACAATGAGCAGTTCTTC.